The clone carrying this T cell receptor (beta chain) was observed a handful of times. Its antigen is not identified. Trimming shortened V by 3 bases and J by 8 bases, and 11 bases separated the two germline ends. CDR1 SGHTA and CDR2 FQGNSA come from the germline V gene. CDR3 length equals 13 residues. The data are from a study of CD8 T cells in Susac syndrome. Study results and caveats: Among people with Susac, CD8+ clonal expansion was greatest in TEMRA cells and active patients.

Random hexamers served to reverse transcribe roughly 0.45 to 1 ug RNA. Amplification of TCR beta CDR3 spanned 54 Vbeta and 13 Jbeta via immunoSEQ multiplex PCR. TCRdb re-called the immunoSEQ multiplex PCR reads with MiXCR, one entry per CDR3 protein. The table lists 75,000 to 100,000 distinct CDR3 sequences, more than 85% of them singletons. Bulk CD8+ and CD4+ cells came from magnetic negative isolation; CD8+ TEMRA by FACS. What was sequenced was CD8+ T cells from PBMCs. This TCR was sampled from a human donor with Susac syndrome. J is TRBJ2-1 and V is TRBV7-2; D perhaps matches TRBD1 (5 bases). CDR3 in DNA: TGTGCCAGCAGCTTTTGGGGCATAGATGAGCAGTTCTTC. Residues: CASSFWGIDEQFF.